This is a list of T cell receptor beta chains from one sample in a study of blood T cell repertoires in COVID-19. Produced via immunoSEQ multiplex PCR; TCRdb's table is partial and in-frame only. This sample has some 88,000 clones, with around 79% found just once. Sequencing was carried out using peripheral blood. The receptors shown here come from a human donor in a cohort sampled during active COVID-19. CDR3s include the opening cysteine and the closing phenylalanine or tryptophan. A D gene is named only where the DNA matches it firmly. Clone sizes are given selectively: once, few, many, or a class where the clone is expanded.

CASSLAAGAEQFF | TGTGCCAGCAGCTTAGCAGCGGGAGCTGAGCAGTTCTTC | TRBJ2-1 | TRBV7-9 | TRBD2 | NA
CASSPPGREAGNEQFF | TGTGCCAGCAGCCCCCCGGGGCGGGAGGCAGGTAATGAGCAGTTCTTC | TRBJ2-1 | TRBV7-3 | TRBD2 | NA
CSVYPSGGITGELFF | TGCAGCGTTTACCCTAGTGGGGGCATCACCGGGGAGCTGTTTTTT | TRBJ2-2 | TRBV29-1 | NA | NA
CASSPVRGQSPLHF | TGTGCCAGCAGCCCCGTGAGGGGGCAATCACCCCTCCACTTT | TRBJ1-6 | TRBV7-2 | TRBD1 | NA
CASSAPQGNTGELFF | TGTGCCAGCAGTGCCCCACAGGGAAACACCGGGGAGCTGTTTTTT | TRBJ2-2 | TRBV25-1 | NA | NA
CASSVGMDRGTIYF | TGTGCCAGCAGCGTAGGGATGGACAGAGGGACCATATATTTT | TRBJ1-3 | TRBV9 | NA | NA
CASSLFWETDTQYF | TGCGCCAGCAGCTTGTTTTGGGAGACAGATACGCAGTATTTT | TRBJ2-3 | TRBV5-1 | NA | once
CASSLDGKGENIQYF | TGCGCCAGCAGCTTGGACGGGAAGGGAGAAAACATTCAGTACTTC | TRBJ2-4 | TRBV5-1 | NA | NA
CASSGTANEKLFF | TGTGCCAGCAGCGGAACAGCTAATGAAAAACTGTTTTTT | TRBJ1-4 | TRBV7-9 | NA | NA
CASSYGAGAAYEQYF | TGTGCCAGCAGTTACGGGGCGGGAGCCGCCTACGAGCAGTACTTC | TRBJ2-7 | TRBV6-5 | TRBD2 | NA
CASSLVTAWDQPQHF | TGTGCCAGCAGCTTAGTGACAGCCTGGGATCAGCCCCAGCATTTT | TRBJ1-5 | TRBV11-2 | NA | few
CASIPGLAATQETQYF | TGCGCCAGCATACCGGGACTAGCGGCCACCCAAGAGACCCAGTACTTC | TRBJ2-5 | TRBV4-1 | TRBD2 | NA
CASSGTGVEKLFF | TGTGCCAGCAGCGGGACAGGGGTGGAAAAACTGTTTTTT | TRBJ1-4 | TRBV5-6 | TRBD1 | NA
CASSFRSTDTQYF | TGTGCCAGCAGCTTTCGGAGCACAGATACGCAGTATTTT | TRBJ2-3 | TRBV5-5 | NA | NA
CASSLSGQETQYF | TGTGCCAGCAGCTTAAGCGGTCAAGAGACCCAGTACTTC | TRBJ2-5 | TRBV11-2 | NA | NA
CASSVTSGSSFF | TGTGCCAGCAGCGTGACTAGCGGGAGCTCGTTCTTC | TRBJ2-1 | TRBV11-2 | TRBD2 | NA
CASSPSRGSEKLFF | TGTGCCAGCAGCCCCAGCCGGGGTAGTGAAAAACTGTTTTTT | TRBJ1-4 | TRBV7-8 | NA | once
CASSYTRVNTEAFF | TGTGCCAGCAGTTACACTCGAGTGAACACTGAAGCTTTCTTT | TRBJ1-1 | TRBV6-2/TRBV6-3 | NA | NA
CASSQGVGHTEAFF | TGTGCCAGCAGCCAGGGGGTGGGTCACACTGAAGCTTTCTTT | TRBJ1-1 | TRBV6-5 | TRBD1 | NA
CASSTDRDGGVQPQHF | TGTGCCAGTAGTACGGACCGGGACGGAGGGGTCCAGCCCCAGCATTTT | TRBJ1-5 | TRBV19 | NA | NA
CSASSGYSSPLHF | TGCAGTGCTAGTTCAGGGTATAGTTCACCCCTCCACTTT | TRBJ1-6 | TRBV20-1 | NA | NA
CSAEGQSYNEQFF | TGCAGCGCCGAAGGACAGTCCTACAATGAGCAGTTCTTC | TRBJ2-1 | TRBV29-1 | NA | NA
CASSVGLTYNEQFF | TGTGCCAGCAGCGTAGGGCTTACATACAATGAGCAGTTCTTC | TRBJ2-1 | TRBV9 | NA | few
CASSAMGGTGEMNTEAFF | TGTGCCAGCAGTGCCATGGGGGGGACAGGGGAAATGAACACTGAAGCTTTCTTT | TRBJ1-1 | TRBV25-1 | TRBD1 | once
CASGLRAGEVNTDTQYF | TGTGCTAGTGGTTTGAGAGCGGGAGAGGTAAACACAGATACGCAGTATTTT | TRBJ2-3 | TRBV12-5 | TRBD2 | NA
CASSDGVQETQYF | TGTGCCAGCAGTGACGGAGTCCAAGAGACCCAGTACTTC | TRBJ2-5 | TRBV2 | NA | NA
CASSPPGGTGYTEAFF | TGTGCCAGTAGTCCTCCCGGGGGGACAGGGTACACTGAAGCTTTCTTT | TRBJ1-1 | TRBV19 | TRBD1 | once
CASSLTTGTSDYNEQFF | TGTGCCAGCAGCTTAACCACCGGGACTAGCGACTACAATGAGCAGTTCTTC | TRBJ2-1 | TRBV7-3 | TRBD2 | NA
CASSEQGALQETQYF | TGTGCCAGCAGTGAGCAGGGGGCCCTCCAAGAGACCCAGTACTTC | TRBJ2-5 | TRBV25-1 | TRBD1 | NA
CASRPEAEAFF | TGTGCCAGCAGACCCGAGGCTGAAGCTTTCTTT | TRBJ1-1 | TRBV2 | NA | once
CASSGGGGTSGLGETQYF | TGTGCCAGCAGTGGGGGCGGTGGGACTAGCGGTCTGGGAGAGACCCAGTACTTC | TRBJ2-5 | TRBV2 | TRBD2 | once
CASSQDGTSGTDTQYF | TGTGCCAGCAGCCAAGATGGCACTAGCGGCACAGATACGCAGTATTTT | TRBJ2-3 | TRBV4-2 | TRBD2 | NA
CASSHDLISGTGGEKLFF | TGTGCCAGCAGTCATGACCTAATTTCTGGGACAGGGGGCGAAAAACTGTTTTTT | TRBJ1-4 | TRBV28 | TRBD1 | few
CASSQGPPRETQYF | TGTGCCAGCAGCCAAGGTCCCCCGAGGGAGACCCAGTACTTC | TRBJ2-5 | TRBV14 | NA | NA
CASSPRLANSYNEQFF | TGTGCCAGCTCACCACGCCTAGCGAACTCCTACAATGAGCAGTTCTTC | TRBJ2-1 | TRBV18 | NA | NA
CASSPPSANTGELFF | TGTGCCAGCAGCCCCCCTTCCGCGAACACCGGGGAGCTGTTTTTT | TRBJ2-2 | TRBV5-8 | NA | few
CASSPTLDSYEQYF | TGTGCCAGCAGCCCTACTCTAGACTCCTACGAGCAGTACTTC | TRBJ2-7 | TRBV11-1 | NA | NA
CAWSDGGSYNEQFF | TGTGCCTGGAGTGACGGGGGCTCCTACAATGAGCAGTTCTTC | TRBJ2-1 | TRBV30 | NA | NA
CASSLGYWRGPRDTGELFF | TGTGCCAGCAGCTTGGGCTATTGGAGGGGGCCCCGGGACACCGGGGAGCTGTTTTTT | TRBJ2-2 | TRBV5-4 | NA | NA
CASSLYPRGTEAFF | TGTGCCAGCAGCTTATATCCGCGGGGAACTGAAGCTTTCTTT | TRBJ1-1 | TRBV7-3 | NA | NA
CASTEEEGYGYTF | TGTGCCAGCACCGAAGAGGAGGGCTATGGCTACACCTTC | TRBJ1-2 | TRBV6-6 | NA | NA
CASSYPGTGRAFF | TGTGCCAGCAGTTACCCCGGGACAGGGAGAGCTTTCTTT | TRBJ1-1 | TRBV6-5 | TRBD1 | NA
CASSWDYQQFF | TGTGCCAGCAGCTGGGACTACCAGCAGTTCTTC | TRBJ2-1 | TRBV7-9 | TRBD2 | NA
CAIRDTGTTNEKLFF | TGTGCCATCAGGGATACAGGGACAACTAATGAAAAACTGTTTTTT | TRBJ1-4 | TRBV10-3 | NA | NA
CASTDRGYYEQYF | TGTGCCAGTACCGACAGGGGGTACTACGAGCAGTACTTC | TRBJ2-7 | TRBV19 | TRBD1 | NA
CATPTSHNEQFF | TGTGCCACCCCGACTAGCCACAATGAGCAGTTCTTC | TRBJ2-1 | TRBV2 | TRBD2 | NA
CASSHMIHTDTQYF | TGTGCCAGCAGCCACATGATACACACAGATACGCAGTATTTT | TRBJ2-3 | TRBV11-1 | NA | NA
CAISESAGNGYTF | TGTGCCATCAGTGAGTCGGCAGGGAATGGCTACACCTTC | TRBJ1-2 | TRBV10-3 | NA | NA
CASSIFPRGFQYF | TGTGCCAGTAGTATCTTCCCTAGAGGTTTCCAGTACTTC | TRBJ2-5 | TRBV19 | NA | NA
CASTRRGGHTDTQYF | TGTGCCAGCACCCGACGCGGGGGCCACACAGATACGCAGTATTTT | TRBJ2-3 | TRBV6-5 | NA | NA
CASKWTSANTGELFF | TGTGCCAGCAAATGGACTAGCGCGAACACCGGGGAGCTGTTTTTT | TRBJ2-2 | TRBV5-5 | TRBD2 | NA
CASSLEGEQPQHF | TGTGCCAGCAGTTTAGAGGGGGAACAGCCCCAGCATTTT | TRBJ1-5 | TRBV12-3/TRBV12-4 | NA | NA
CASSRPERALYEQYF | TGTGCCAGCAGCCGGCCGGAGCGGGCGCTCTACGAGCAGTACTTC | TRBJ2-7 | TRBV28 | NA | NA